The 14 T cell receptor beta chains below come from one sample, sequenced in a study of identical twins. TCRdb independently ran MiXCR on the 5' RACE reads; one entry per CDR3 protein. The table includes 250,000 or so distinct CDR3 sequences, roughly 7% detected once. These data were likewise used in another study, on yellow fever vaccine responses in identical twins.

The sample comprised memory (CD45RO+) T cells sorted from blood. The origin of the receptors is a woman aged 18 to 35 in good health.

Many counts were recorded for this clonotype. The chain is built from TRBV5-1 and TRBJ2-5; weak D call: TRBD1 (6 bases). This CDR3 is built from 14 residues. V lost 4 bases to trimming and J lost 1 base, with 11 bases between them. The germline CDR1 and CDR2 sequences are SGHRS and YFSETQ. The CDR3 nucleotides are TGCGCCAGCAGCCTTATAGGGGGCCAAGAGACCCAGTACTTC. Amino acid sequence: CASSLIGGQETQYF.

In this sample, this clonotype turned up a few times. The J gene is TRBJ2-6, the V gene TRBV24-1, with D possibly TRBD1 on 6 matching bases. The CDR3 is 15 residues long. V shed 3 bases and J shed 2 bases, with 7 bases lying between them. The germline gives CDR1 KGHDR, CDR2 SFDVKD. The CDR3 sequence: CATSDGGAGANVLTF. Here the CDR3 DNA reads TGTGCCACCAGTGATGGGGGCGCTGGGGCCAACGTCCTGACTTTC.

The CDR3, as DNA: TGCAGCGTTGAAGACCGGTTAACGGGGACCACAGATACGCAGTATTTT. This translates into CSVEDRLTGTTDTQYF. The chain joins TRBV29-1 to TRBJ2-3; D possibly uses TRBD1 or TRBD2 (5 bases each). The V gene lost 0 bases and the J gene lost 2 bases, with 15 bases spanning the gap. The CDR3 extends over 16 amino acids. Germline loops: CDR1 SQVTM, CDR2 ANQGSEA.

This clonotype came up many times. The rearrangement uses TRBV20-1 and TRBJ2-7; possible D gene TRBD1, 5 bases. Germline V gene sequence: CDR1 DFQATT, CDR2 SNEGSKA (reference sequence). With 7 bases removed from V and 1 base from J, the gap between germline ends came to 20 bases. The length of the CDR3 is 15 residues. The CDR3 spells CSVQDTRRVSYEQYV. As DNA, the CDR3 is TGCAGTGTCCAGGACACCAGACGAGTTTCCTACGAGCAGTACGTC.

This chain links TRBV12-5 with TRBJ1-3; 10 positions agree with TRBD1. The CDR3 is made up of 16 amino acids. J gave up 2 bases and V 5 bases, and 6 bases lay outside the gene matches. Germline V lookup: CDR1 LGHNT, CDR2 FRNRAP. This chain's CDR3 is CASGPGQGIAGNTIYF. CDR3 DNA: TGTGCTAGTGGTCCGGGACAGGGGATCGCTGGAAACACCATATATTTT.

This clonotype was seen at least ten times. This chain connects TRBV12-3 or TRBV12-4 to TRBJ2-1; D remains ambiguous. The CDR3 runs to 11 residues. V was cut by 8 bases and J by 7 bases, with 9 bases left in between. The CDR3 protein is CASSHGNEQFF. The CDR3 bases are TGTGCCAGCTCCCATGGGAATGAGCAGTTCTTC.

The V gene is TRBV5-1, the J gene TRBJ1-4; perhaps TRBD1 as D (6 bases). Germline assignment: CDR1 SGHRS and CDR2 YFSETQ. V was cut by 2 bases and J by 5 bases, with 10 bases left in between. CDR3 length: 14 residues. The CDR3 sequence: CASSFRGVNEKLFF. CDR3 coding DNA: TGCGCCAGCAGCTTCAGGGGCGTCAATGAAAAACTGTTTTTT.

CDR3 region: CASSKISGSLYEQYF. CDR3 coding DNA: TGTGCCAGCAGCAAAATTAGCGGGAGTCTTTACGAGCAGTACTTC. J is TRBJ2-7 and V is TRBV6-1, with TRBD2 identical over 9 bases. The CDR3 loop spans 15 amino acids. The trim removed 6 bases at V and 4 bases at J, leaving 10 bases unmatched. The germline V gene has CDR1 MNHNS and CDR2 SASEGT.

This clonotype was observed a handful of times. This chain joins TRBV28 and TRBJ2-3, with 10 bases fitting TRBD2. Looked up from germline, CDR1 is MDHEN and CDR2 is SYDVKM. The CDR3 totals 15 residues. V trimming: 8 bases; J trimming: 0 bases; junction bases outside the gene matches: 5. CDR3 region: CASGTLAGSTDTQYF. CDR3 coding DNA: TGTGCCAGCGGGACACTAGCGGGAAGCACAGATACGCAGTATTTT.

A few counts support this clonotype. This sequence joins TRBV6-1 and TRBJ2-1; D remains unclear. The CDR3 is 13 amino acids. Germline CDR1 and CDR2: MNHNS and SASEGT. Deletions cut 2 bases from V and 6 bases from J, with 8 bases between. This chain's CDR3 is CASSELTPNEQFF. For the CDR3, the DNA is TGTGCCAGCAGTGAATTAACCCCCAATGAGCAGTTCTTC.

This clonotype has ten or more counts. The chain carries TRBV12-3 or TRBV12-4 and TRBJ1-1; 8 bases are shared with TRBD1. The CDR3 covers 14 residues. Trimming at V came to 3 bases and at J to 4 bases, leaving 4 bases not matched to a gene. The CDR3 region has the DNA TGTGCCAGCAGTTTGGGACAGGTCACCACTGAAGCTTTCTTT. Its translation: CASSLGQVTTEAFF.

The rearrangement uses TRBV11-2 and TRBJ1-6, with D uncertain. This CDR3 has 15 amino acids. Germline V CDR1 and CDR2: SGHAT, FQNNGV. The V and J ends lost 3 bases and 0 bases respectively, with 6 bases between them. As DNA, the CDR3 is TGTGCCAGCAGCTTGACCACCTCCTATAATTCACCCCTCCACTTT. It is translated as CASSLTTSYNSPLHF. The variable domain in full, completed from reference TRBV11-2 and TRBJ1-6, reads EAGVAQSPRYKIIEKRQSVAFWCNPISGHATLYWYQQILGQGPKLLIQFQNNGVVDDSQLPKDRFSAERLKGVDSTLKIQPAKLEDSAVYLCASSLTTSYNSPLHFGNGTRLTVT.

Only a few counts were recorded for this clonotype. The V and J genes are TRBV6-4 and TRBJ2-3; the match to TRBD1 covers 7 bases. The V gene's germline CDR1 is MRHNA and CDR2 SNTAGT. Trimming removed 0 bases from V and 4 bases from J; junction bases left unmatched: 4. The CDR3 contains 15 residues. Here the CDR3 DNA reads TGTGCCAGCAGTGACTCAGGGGGCAGCGCAGATACGCAGTATTTT. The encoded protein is CASSDSGGSADTQYF.

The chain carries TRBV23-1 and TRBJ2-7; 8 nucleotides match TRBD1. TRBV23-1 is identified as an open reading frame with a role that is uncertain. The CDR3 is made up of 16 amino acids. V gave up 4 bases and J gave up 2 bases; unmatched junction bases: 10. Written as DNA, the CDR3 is TGCGCCAGCAGTCCCCCGACAGGGGATCAAGCCTACGAGCAGTACTTC. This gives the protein CASSPPTGDQAYEQYF.